Given below is one T cell receptor (beta chain) in context. The protocol was immunoSEQ multiplex PCR, while the TCRdb copy is restricted to in-frame clones and leaves out a portion. The sample carries over 15,000 clones, roughly 74% recorded once. The entry originates in a study of sequential checkpoint blockade in melanoma. On the study more broadly: Patients were randomized 1:1 to nivolumab-then-ipilimumab or ipilimumab-then-nivolumab first-line.

Specified treatment: randomized to nivolumab then ipilimumab (arm A) or the reverse (arm B). From thawed PBMCs, live CD3+CD8+ cells negative for CD19 and CD56 were sorted. V dropped 8 bases and J dropped 5; count of bases not matched to a gene: 2. Germline CDR1 is MGHRA and CDR2 is YSYEKL. The CDR3 has 11 amino acids. The sequence came from a human donor with melanoma. The sample was CD8+ T cells sorted from blood (inferred from file names), taken from a patient given nivolumab and ipilimumab in sequence. This sequence joins TRBV4-1 and TRBJ2-7, with 8 nucleotides matching TRBD1. CDR3 coding DNA: TGCGCCAGCGGACAGGGAGACGAGCAGTACTTC. Translating it yields CASGQGDEQYF.